These T cell receptor beta chains were read from a single sample in a study of cytomegalovirus exposure and HLA in healthy donors. Only in-frame clones appear in the TCRdb table, and some are missing; sequencing was by immunoSEQ multiplex PCR. This table holds 55,000 to 80,000 clones, just under 80% found once. Sequences were obtained from PBMCs. These receptors were collected from a man aged 35-49 years in good health and CMV-seronegative. CDR3s include the opening cysteine and the closing phenylalanine or tryptophan. D genes are given only for firm matches. Clone size is given for some rows only: seen once, a few or many times, or a class if the clone is expanded.

abundance	j_gene	v_gene	d_gene	CDR3aa	CDR3nt
.	TRBJ2-7	TRBV12-5	.	CASGLFRENSYEQYF	TGTGCTAGTGGTTTGTTCCGGGAGAACTCCTACGAGCAGTACTTC
.	TRBJ2-4	TRBV10-3	TRBD1	CAISETVQGGAKNIQYF	TGTGCCATCAGCGAGACTGTACAGGGGGGAGCCAAAAACATTCAGTACTTC
.	TRBJ1-1	TRBV7-9	.	CASSLGFEAFF	TGTGCCAGCAGCTTGGGCTTTGAAGCTTTCTTT
.	TRBJ2-1	TRBV19	TRBD2	CASSNGGLAGGHNEQFF	TGTGCCAGTAGCAACGGTGGCCTAGCGGGGGGCCACAATGAGCAGTTCTTC
.	TRBJ2-7	TRBV5-1	TRBD1	CASSFRGEGRGTGVPYEQYF	TGCGCCAGCAGCTTTCGGGGAGAGGGTCGCGGGACAGGGGTTCCTTACGAGCAGTACTTC
.	TRBJ2-7	TRBV28	.	CASEAGLATRKYF	TGTGCCAGCGAAGCAGGACTCGCAACAAGGAAGTACTTC
.	TRBJ2-1	TRBV7-3	TRBD2	CASSFGAGVAGEQFF	TGTGCCAGCAGCTTTGGAGCGGGGGTCGCGGGAGAGCAGTTCTTC
few	TRBJ1-5	TRBV6-5	.	CASSQQGWSNQPQHF	TGTGCCAGCAGCCAACAGGGTTGGAGCAATCAGCCCCAGCATTTT
.	TRBJ1-3	TRBV11-3	.	CASSSNPGNTIYF	TGTGCCAGCAGCTCTAATCCCGGAAACACCATATATTTT
once	TRBJ1-4	TRBV9	.	CASSRDSLGEKLFF	TGTGCCAGCAGTCGAGACAGCCTTGGTGAAAAACTGTTTTTT
.	TRBJ1-5	TRBV4-1	TRBD1	CASSQAGGFGNQPQHF	TGCGCCAGCAGCCAAGCAGGGGGTTTCGGGAATCAGCCCCAGCATTTT
.	TRBJ1-1	TRBV25-1	.	CASSEYPGVDTEAFF	TGTGCCAGCAGTGAATATCCGGGGGTGGACACTGAAGCTTTCTTT
.	TRBJ2-7	TRBV7-3	.	CASSLTPGQSYEQYF	TGTGCCAGCAGCTTGACACCGGGACAATCCTACGAGCAGTACTTC
.	TRBJ2-3	TRBV15	TRBD2	CATSRGMRGGRTDTQYF	TGTGCCACCAGCAGAGGGATGCGGGGGGGCCGGACAGATACGCAGTATTTT
.	TRBJ1-5	TRBV6-5	.	CASSRGFDNQPQHF	TGTGCCAGCAGTCGAGGGTTTGACAATCAGCCCCAGCATTTT
.	TRBJ2-1	TRBV10-3	.	CAISVAGSYNEQFF	TGTGCCATCAGTGTGGCAGGTTCCTACAATGAGCAGTTCTTC
.	TRBJ2-7	TRBV5-1	TRBD1	CASSLLVLVGDRPYEQYF	TGCGCCAGCAGCTTGTTAGTGTTGGTGGGGGACAGGCCCTACGAGCAGTACTTC
.	TRBJ2-2	TRBV27	.	CASSSRLSGTGELFF	TGTGCCAGCAGTTCCCGGCTGTCCGGGACCGGGGAGCTGTTTTTT
.	TRBJ2-5	TRBV7-3	.	CASSPRPGEVETQYF	TGTGCCAGCAGCCCCAGACCGGGGGAGGTAGAGACCCAGTACTTC